The 21 T cell receptor beta chains reported below all come from one sample, sequenced in a study of cytomegalovirus exposure and HLA in healthy donors. Primers for the PCR totalled 60 Vbeta and 13 Jbeta. The method was immunoSEQ multiplex PCR; TCRdb's version includes in-frame clones alone and lacks a portion of them. This sample has more than 150,000 clones, with approximately 84% found just once. Sequences were obtained from PBMCs. These receptors came from a girl in the first two years of life in good health and CMV-seronegative.

V and J are TRBV30 and TRBJ2-7; TRBD1 matches at 10 bases. Germline-derived CDR1 and CDR2 are GTSNPN and SVGIG (reference sequence). There are 13 residues in the CDR3. The junction had 6 bases not matched to a gene; V was cut back by 7 bases and J by 3 bases. CDR3 bases: TGTGCCTCCTTACGGACAGGGGGCTACGAGCAGTACTTC. It specifies CASLRTGGYEQYF.

The chain is built from TRBV27 and TRBJ1-1; no firm D call. There are 13 residues in the CDR3. Per germline, CDR1 MNHEY and CDR2 SMNVEV (reference sequence). V was pared by 5 bases and J by 3 bases, with 10 bases between. The CDR3 coding sequence is TGTGCCAGCAGTCGACCCGGGTACACTGAAGCTTTCTTT. The encoded protein is CASSRPGYTEAFF.

This rearrangement joins TRBV6-6 to TRBJ2-2; D perhaps matches TRBD1 (6 bases). This CDR3 has 14 residues. The germline V and J ends were trimmed by 2 bases and 6 bases, with 10 bases remaining between them. Per germline, CDR1 MNHNY and CDR2 SVGAGI (reference sequence). CDR3 DNA sequence: TGTGCCAGCAGTTACCGACAGGTCCCCGGGGAGCTGTTTTTT. Translated: CASSYRQVPGELFF.

This rearrangement joins TRBV7-8 to TRBJ2-1; 8 bases align to TRBD2. This CDR3 comprises 14 residues. Germline V gives CDR1 SGHVS, CDR2 FQNEAQ. After removal of 6 bases from V and 4 bases from J, the junction contained 5 bases not matched to a gene. CDR3 residues: CASSPLAGYNEQFF. CDR3 sequence (DNA): TGTGCCAGCAGTCCTTTAGCGGGGTACAATGAGCAGTTCTTC.

V usage is TRBV19 and J usage is TRBJ2-7, with 7 bases fitting TRBD2. V trimming: 5 bases; J trimming: 5 bases; junction bases outside the gene matches: 6. There are 13 residues in the CDR3. Looked up from germline, CDR1 is LNHDA and CDR2 is SQIVND (reference sequence). The CDR3 spells CASSRTSSNEQYF. CDR3 DNA sequence: TGTGCCAGTAGTCGGACTAGTTCCAACGAGCAGTACTTC.

The J gene is TRBJ2-3, the V gene TRBV29-1; tentatively, D is TRBD2 (6 bases). Germline V gene data show CDR1 as SQVTM and CDR2 as ANQGSEA. This CDR3 contains 14 residues. The V and J ends lost 6 bases and 0 bases respectively, with 13 bases between them. CDR3 loop: CSVWRDSSTDTQYF. CDR3 in DNA: TGCAGCGTCTGGAGGGACTCTAGCACAGATACGCAGTATTTT.

V gene TRBV5-6 combines with J gene TRBJ1-3; no clear D. CDR1 is SGHDT, CDR2 YYEEEE, per germline. CDR3 length equals 16 residues. Trimming removed 4 bases from V and 3 bases from J, with 17 bases in between. The CDR3 sequence: CASSLVNVGDGNTIYF. CDR3 nucleotide sequence: TGTGCCAGCAGCCTTGTAAATGTGGGAGATGGAAACACCATATATTTT.

This rearrangement joins TRBV7-9 to TRBJ2-7, with D possibly matching TRBD2 (6 bases). V was trimmed by 1 base and J by 0 bases, leaving 13 bases between them. The CDR3 is 16 residues long. The germline V gene encodes CDR1 SEHNR and CDR2 FQNEAQ (reference sequence). This chain's CDR3 is CASSLERAPASYEQYF. CDR3 nucleotide sequence: TGTGCCAGCAGCTTAGAGCGGGCACCTGCCTCCTACGAGCAGTACTTC.

This chain joins TRBV4-1 and TRBJ1-2, with D possibly matching TRBD1 (5 bases). CDR3 length: 13 amino acids. Germline CDR1 MGHRA, CDR2 YSYEKL. V shed 1 base and J shed 4 bases, with 7 bases lying between them. This chain's CDR3 is CASSQATVYGYTF. The CDR3 DNA reads TGCGCCAGCAGCCAAGCGACAGTCTATGGCTACACCTTC.

The chain employs TRBV2 and TRBJ2-5, with 8 nucleotides matching TRBD1. CDR1 and CDR2 (germline): SNHLY, FYNNEI. CDR3 length: 15 amino acids. Losses at the gene ends were 5 bases for V and 5 bases for J; bases not matched to a gene: 10. CDR3 protein: CASSSGAGGRETQYF. CDR3 bases: TGTGCCAGCAGTAGTGGGGCAGGGGGCAGGGAGACCCAGTACTTC.

The rearrangement uses TRBV7-8 and TRBJ2-7; D gene unclear. This CDR3 is 12 amino acids long. V shed 2 bases and J shed 2 bases, with 4 bases lying between them. Per the germline V gene, CDR1 is SGHVS and CDR2 is FQNEAQ. As DNA, the CDR3 is TGTGCCAGCAGCTTACAGGCCTACGAGCAGTACTTC. Translated, it gives CASSLQAYEQYF.

V and J are TRBV7-9 and TRBJ2-2; D is unresolved. Between the trimmed V and J ends, which lost 1 base and 9 bases, there was a span of 21 bases. Germline CDR1 and CDR2: SEHNR and FQNEAQ (reference sequence). CDR3 size: 17 residues. CDR3 region: CASSLELAAPPMRELFF. In DNA, the CDR3 is TGTGCCAGCAGCTTAGAACTTGCGGCTCCCCCGATGCGGGAGCTGTTTTTT.

This clone was counted once. The V gene is TRBV6-4, the J gene TRBJ1-1; no clear D. The CDR3 has 14 amino acids. With 7 bases removed from V and 4 bases from J, the gap between germline ends came to 16 bases. Per the germline V gene, CDR1 is MRHNA and CDR2 is SNTAGT. CDR3 sequence (DNA): TGTGCCAGCAACCGGTCCCTATATACCACTGAAGCTTTCTTT. Its protein product is CASNRSLYTTEAFF.

CDR3: CASRKAGSYNEQFF. The DNA for the CDR3 is TGTGCCAGCAGGAAAGCCGGTTCCTACAATGAGCAGTTCTTC. The chain employs TRBV21-1 and TRBJ2-1; the table gives TRBD2 as D, unverified against the DNA. TRBV21-1 is described as a pseudogene. This CDR3 has 14 residues.

The sample holds one count of this clone. V and J are TRBV30 and TRBJ2-5; 12 bases map to TRBD2. The V gene end was trimmed by 3 bases and the J gene end by 2 bases; junction bases not matched to a gene: 1. From germline, CDR1 is GTSNPN and CDR2 SVGIG (reference sequence). The CDR3 consists of 14 residues. This CDR3 is CAWRLAGGQETQYF. The CDR3 nucleotides are TGTGCCTGGAGGCTAGCGGGGGGGCAAGAGACCCAGTACTTC.

This rearrangement joins TRBV27 to TRBJ1-1, with TRBD1 matching over 7 bases. The CDR3 sequence is 13 residues long. With V trimmed by 5 bases and J by 4 bases, 4 bases remained unmatched. Germline V gene sequence: CDR1 MNHEY, CDR2 SMNVEV (reference sequence). The CDR3 DNA reads as TGTGCCAGCAGTCACAGGGGCTCCACTGAAGCTTTCTTT. Residues: CASSHRGSTEAFF.

The gene calls are TRBV2 and TRBJ1-1; D unresolved. The V and J ends lost 4 bases and 0 bases respectively, with 3 bases between them. Germline V CDR1 and CDR2: SNHLY, FYNNEI. This CDR3 comprises 12 residues. CDR3 in DNA: TGTGCCAGCAGTGTAATGAACACTGAAGCTTTCTTT. As protein: CASSVMNTEAFF.

Only one count was recorded for this clone. The chain couples TRBV29-1 to TRBJ1-2; 9 nucleotides match TRBD1. V gave up 4 bases and J gave up 5 bases; unmatched junction bases: 11. This CDR3 has 15 amino acids. The germline V gene has CDR1 SQVTM and CDR2 ANQGSEA. The CDR3 DNA reads as TGCAGCGTTGCCCCGGGACAGGGTCCGATGTATGGCTACACCTTC. Its protein is CSVAPGQGPMYGYTF.

This clone was detected only a few times. V is TRBV5-5 and J is TRBJ2-3; tentatively, D is TRBD1 (6 bases). The CDR3 is made up of 12 amino acids. Per germline, CDR1 SGHKS and CDR2 YYEKEE (reference sequence). V lost 4 bases to trimming and J lost 3 bases, with 6 bases between them. The CDR3 sequence is CASSTGTDTQYF. The CDR3 DNA reads TGTGCCAGCAGCACAGGGACAGATACGCAGTATTTT.

The V gene is TRBV7-8, the J gene TRBJ1-1; tentative D call: TRBD1 (6 bases). The CDR3 sequence is 13 residues long. The germline gives CDR1 SGHVS, CDR2 FQNEAQ. The V gene lost 5 bases and the J gene lost 5 bases, with 12 bases spanning the gap. The CDR3 here is CASSVQGGTEAFF. The CDR3, as DNA: TGTGCCAGCAGCGTACAGGGTGGGACTGAAGCTTTCTTT.

The CDR3 DNA reads TGTGCCAGCACTCCGTACGGGGTATACGAGCAGTACTTC. Protein sequence: CASTPYGVYEQYF. The V call is TRBV6-5, the J call TRBJ2-7; D is perhaps TRBD2 (5 bases). CDR1 MNHEY and CDR2 SVGAGI come from the germline V gene. The CDR3 covers 13 residues. V gave up 7 bases and J gave up 4 bases, with 14 bases separating them.